This passage covers 18 T cell receptor beta chains from one sample sequenced in a study of cytomegalovirus exposure and HLA in healthy donors. TCRdb's copy holds only in-frame clones and misses some; the assay was immunoSEQ multiplex PCR. The table has fewer than 150,000 clones, almost 85% seen once; the top ten hold roughly 27%. Sequences were obtained from PBMCs. The receptor set was obtained from a young man in good health and CMV-seropositive.

J is TRBJ2-7 and V is TRBV11-2; 11 nucleotides match TRBD2. Germline trimming cut 4 bases from V and 2 bases from J; bases unmatched to any gene: 1. The CDR3 has 14 amino acids. From germline, CDR1 is SGHAT and CDR2 FQNNGV. CDR3 in amino acids: CASSSTSGAYEQYF. The CDR3 DNA reads as TGTGCCAGCAGCTCGACTAGCGGGGCCTACGAGCAGTACTTC.

J is TRBJ2-1 and V is TRBV7-8, with D unclear. Trimming left V 3 bases short and J 0 bases short, with 9 bases between. From germline, CDR1 is SGHVS and CDR2 FQNEAQ. This CDR3 has 15 residues. The CDR3 region is CASSLSPFSYNEQFF. The CDR3 DNA sequence: TGTGCCAGCAGCTTGAGCCCCTTCTCCTACAATGAGCAGTTCTTC.

The chain joins TRBV11-2 to TRBJ2-7, with a weak D call TRBD2 (6 bases). Germline V lookup: CDR1 SGHAT, CDR2 FQNNGV. Trimming pared 1 base from V and 2 bases from J, leaving 12 bases between. This CDR3 is built from 15 residues. CDR3 nucleotide sequence: TGTGCCAGCAGCTTAGTTCGGGGGTCAACCTACGAGCAGTACTTC. Residues: CASSLVRGSTYEQYF.

V gene TRBV6-5 combines with J gene TRBJ2-1; 7 nucleotides line up with TRBD2. The CDR3 spans 15 residues. Germline V gene sequence: CDR1 MNHEY, CDR2 SVGAGI. V lost 5 bases and J lost 0; bases outside the gene matches: 4. In DNA form, the CDR3 reads TGTGCCAGCAGTATGGGACTACGCTCCTACAATGAGCAGTTCTTC. Encoded protein: CASSMGLRSYNEQFF.

This rearrangement joins TRBV27 to TRBJ2-1; a possible D gene is TRBD1 (5 bases). V dropped 3 bases and J dropped 3 bases, with 12 bases sitting between them. The CDR3 contains 15 residues. Looked up from germline, CDR1 is MNHEY and CDR2 is SMNVEV (reference sequence). CDR3 nucleotide sequence: TGTGCCAGCAGTTTTGAAACAGGAGTCTACAATGAGCAGTTCTTC. This codes for CASSFETGVYNEQFF.

In its sample, this clone was seen a few times. The rearrangement joins TRBV30 to TRBJ2-1; tentatively, D is TRBD2 (5 bases). The V and J ends lost 1 base and 0 bases respectively, with 10 bases between them. CDR1 is GTSNPN and CDR2 is SVGIG in the germline V gene (reference sequence). CDR3 length: 15 amino acids. In DNA, the CDR3 is TGTGCCTGGAGTGGTTTGGCGGGCTCCTACAATGAGCAGTTCTTC. Encoded protein: CAWSGLAGSYNEQFF.

CDR3 sequence (DNA): TGTGCCAGCAGCCACGGACTAAGCTCCTACAATGAGCAGTTCTTC. Protein sequence: CASSHGLSSYNEQFF. The rearrangement uses TRBV7-6 and TRBJ2-1; weak D call: TRBD2 (6 bases). CDR3 length: 15 amino acids. The germline V gene encodes CDR1 SGHVS and CDR2 FNYEAQ. V shed 5 bases and J shed 0 bases, with 11 bases lying between them.

This clone has only a few counts. This sequence joins TRBV7-6 and TRBJ1-6; 7 bases are a match to TRBD1. The CDR3 extends over 15 amino acids. V dropped 4 bases and J dropped 7; count of bases not matched to a gene: 7. CDR1 is SGHVS, CDR2 FNYEAQ, per germline. The CDR3 DNA sequence: TGTGCCAGCAGCTACCGGGACAGAGGGAATTCACCCCTCCACTTT. Translated: CASSYRDRGNSPLHF.

V usage is TRBV7-2 and J usage is TRBJ2-5, with 11 bases lining up with TRBD2. Trimming removed 1 base from V and 2 bases from J; junction bases left unmatched: 12. The CDR3 loop spans 19 amino acids. Germline CDR1 and CDR2: SGHTA and FQGNSA. CDR3: CASSLGVLAGADRQETQYF. The CDR3 DNA reads as TGTGCCAGCAGCTTAGGGGTACTAGCGGGGGCCGACCGTCAAGAGACCCAGTACTTC.

This clone came up a few times. This chain joins TRBV6-6 and TRBJ2-7; a possible D gene is TRBD1 (7 bases). The CDR3 totals 16 residues. Germline CDR1 reads MNHNY; CDR2 reads SVGAGI (reference sequence). Trimming cost V 0 bases and J 6 bases, with 18 bases left between them. The CDR3 DNA follows: TGTGCCAGCAGTTACTCGAGAGTGGAGGGGGCTGCCGAGCAGTACTTC. Protein product: CASSYSRVEGAAEQYF.

The V call is TRBV7-2, the J call TRBJ2-7; 11 bases align to TRBD1. J was trimmed by 0 bases and V by 6 bases; bases with no gene match: 4. The CDR3 spans 15 residues. Germline values: CDR1 SGHTA, CDR2 FQGNSA. CDR3 in amino acids: CASSPGQGASYEQYF. CDR3 nucleotide sequence: TGTGCCAGCAGTCCCGGACAGGGGGCCTCCTACGAGCAGTACTTC.

The chain recombines TRBV7-9 with TRBJ1-6; 8 bases match TRBD1. From germline, CDR1 is SEHNR and CDR2 FQNEAQ (reference sequence). The CDR3 loop spans 15 amino acids. The ends lost 5 bases at V and 8 bases at J; junction bases unmatched: 8. The CDR3 spells CASSSRDRTYSPLHF. The CDR3 bases are TGTGCCAGCAGCAGCCGGGACAGGACGTATTCACCCCTCCACTTT.

The J gene is TRBJ2-5, the V gene TRBV5-4; 9 bases align to TRBD1. Trimming removed 0 bases from V and 2 bases from J; junction bases left unmatched: 8. Germline CDR1 is SGHNT and CDR2 is YYREEE (reference sequence). This CDR3 has 17 amino acids. CDR3 nucleotide sequence: TGTGCCAGCAGCTTGGGAGGTCCCGGGACAGGGCAAGAGACCCAGTACTTC. Its protein product is CASSLGGPGTGQETQYF.

This clone was seen a few times. This chain's CDR3 is CASTRSGTGGRRNTEAFF. As DNA, the CDR3 is TGTGCCAGCACCCGTTCCGGAACAGGGGGCAGGCGGAACACTGAAGCTTTCTTT. The chain carries TRBV27 and TRBJ1-1, with TRBD1 matching 9 bases. V gave up 7 bases and J gave up 1 base; unmatched junction bases: 16. The CDR3 covers 18 residues. The germline gives CDR1 MNHEY, CDR2 SMNVEV (reference sequence).

The rearrangement joins TRBV4-1 to TRBJ2-7, with TRBD1 identical over 7 bases. The CDR3 loop spans 15 amino acids. Losses at the gene ends were 1 base for V and 2 bases for J; bases not matched to a gene: 5. Germline V gives CDR1 MGHRA, CDR2 YSYEKL. This CDR3 reads CASSQGTGQAYEQYF. In DNA, the CDR3 is TGCGCCAGCAGCCAAGGGACCGGACAGGCCTACGAGCAGTACTTC.

V is TRBV7-3 and J is TRBJ2-1, with 8 bases lining up with TRBD1. CDR1 and CDR2 (germline): SGHTA, FQGTGA. V lost 3 bases, J lost 6 bases, and 7 bases stayed unmatched. This CDR3 is built from 15 residues. CDR3 DNA sequence: TGTGCCAGCAGCTTCTCAGGGGGCTTGGGCAATGAGCAGTTCTTC. Translated, it gives CASSFSGGLGNEQFF. The full variable domain, completed using reference TRBV7-3 and TRBJ2-1, is GAGVSQTPSNKVTEKGKYVELRCDPISGHTALYWYRQSLGQGPEFLIYFQGTGAADDSGLPNDRFFAVRPEGSVSTLKIQRTERGDSAVYLCASSFSGGLGNEQFFGPGTRLTVL.

The rearrangement links TRBV5-1 to TRBJ2-7; 11 bases are a match to TRBD1. Germline V lookup: CDR1 SGHRS, CDR2 YFSETQ. This CDR3 spans 13 amino acids. With 6 bases clipped from V and 5 bases from J, the junction kept 4 bases outside the gene matches. Here the CDR3 reads CASTLGQGDEQYF. CDR3 coding DNA: TGCGCCAGCACCCTGGGACAGGGGGACGAGCAGTACTTC.

V gene TRBV29-1 combines with J gene TRBJ2-1; TRBD1 agrees at 10 bases. V dropped 6 bases and J dropped 7; count of bases not matched to a gene: 15. The V gene's germline CDR1 is SQVTM and CDR2 ANQGSEA. The CDR3 runs to 16 residues. The CDR3 protein is CSVVPGQGPLLNEQFF. The CDR3 nucleotides are TGCAGCGTAGTCCCGGGACAGGGGCCCCTTTTGAATGAGCAGTTCTTC.